A single sample is the source of the 25 T cell receptor beta chains below, sequenced in a study of blood T cell repertoires in COVID-19. Generated by immunoSEQ multiplex PCR, the TCRdb table keeps only in-frame clones and is missing some. This table holds tens of thousands of clones, 90% found once. The specimen was peripheral blood. These receptors all come from a woman over 75 with active or convalescent COVID-19.

The chain uses TRBV6-6 and TRBJ1-5, with D perhaps TRBD1 (6 bases). This CDR3 spans 13 amino acids. Deletions cut 6 bases from V and 7 bases from J, with 13 bases between. Germline CDR1 MNHNY, CDR2 SVGAGI (reference sequence). The CDR3, as DNA: TGTGCCAGCAGAGATCCAGGGGTACAGCCCCAGCATTTT. Its protein is CASRDPGVQPQHF.

V and J are TRBV9 and TRBJ1-1; TRBD1 aligns across 7 bases. The V and J ends lost 3 bases and 11 bases, in that order; junction bases with no gene match: 22. This CDR3 contains 17 residues. Germline loops: CDR1 SGDLS, CDR2 YYNGEE. CDR3 loop: CASSGLSDRGGGYRAFF. CDR3 sequence (DNA): TGTGCCAGCAGCGGATTATCGGACAGAGGGGGCGGGTATCGTGCTTTCTTT.

The chain joins TRBV18 to TRBJ1-1; 8 bases align to TRBD1. CDR3 length: 15 amino acids. From germline, CDR1 is KGHSH and CDR2 LQKENI. J lost 5 bases, V lost 3 bases, and 8 bases had no gene match. CDR3 amino acids: CASSPFRTGQTEAFF. The CDR3 coding sequence is TGTGCCAGCTCACCCTTTCGGACAGGGCAAACTGAAGCTTTCTTT.

V is TRBV7-8 and J is TRBJ2-1; 10 bases match TRBD2. With V trimmed by 3 bases and J by 1 base, 3 bases remained unmatched. The germline V gene has CDR1 SGHVS and CDR2 FQNEAQ. The CDR3 is 16 amino acids. The CDR3: CASSFGLAVSYNEQFF. CDR3 nucleotides: TGTGCCAGCAGCTTCGGACTAGCGGTATCCTACAATGAGCAGTTCTTC.

This clone was detected only a few times. The V gene is TRBV19, the J gene TRBJ1-2; 10 positions match TRBD1. V lost 8 bases and J lost 6; bases outside the gene matches: 6. The CDR3 is 13 residues long. Germline assignment: CDR1 LNHDA and CDR2 SQIVND (reference sequence). The DNA for the CDR3 is TGTGCCAGTGCGGGACAGGGGTTTCATGGCTACACCTTC. Translated, it gives CASAGQGFHGYTF.

This rearrangement joins TRBV4-2 to TRBJ1-2, with TRBD1 as a possible D gene (5 bases). There are 14 residues in the CDR3. Germline V lookup: CDR1 LGHNA, CDR2 YNFKEQ. The V end was cut by 4 bases, the J end by 4 bases, with 13 bases between. CDR3 region: CASSPAGDFYGYTF. The CDR3 bases are TGTGCCAGCAGCCCCGCGGGGGACTTCTATGGCTACACCTTC.

The CDR3 coding sequence is TGTGCCAGCAGCCAACGGGGGTCGGGAGGGGGCCAAGAGACCCAGTACTTC. Protein product: CASSQRGSGGGQETQYF. The chain is built from TRBV4-2 and TRBJ2-5; 8 bases match TRBD2. V shed 2 bases and J 1 base; nucleotides not matched to a gene: 9. The CDR3 loop spans 17 amino acids. The germline CDR1 and CDR2 sequences are LGHNA and YNFKEQ.

The gene calls are TRBV18 and TRBJ1-5, with 9 bases lining up with TRBD1. V shed 1 base and J 5 bases; nucleotides not matched to a gene: 9. CDR1 is KGHSH and CDR2 is LQKENI in the germline V gene. This CDR3 is built from 17 residues. The CDR3 loop is CASSPRGNRGLYQPQHF. The CDR3 nucleotides are TGTGCCAGCTCACCACGGGGGAACAGGGGGCTTTATCAGCCCCAGCATTTT.

The V gene is TRBV2, the J gene TRBJ1-1; D is possibly TRBD1 (5 bases). Germline-derived CDR1 and CDR2 are SNHLY and FYNNEI. The germline V and J ends were trimmed by 11 bases and 4 bases, with 14 bases remaining between them. The CDR3 totals 12 residues. Here the CDR3 reads CAGTGTATEAFF. The CDR3 DNA follows: TGTGCCGGCACAGGTACTGCCACTGAAGCTTTCTTT.

This clone was seen only a few times. This chain links TRBV6-2 or TRBV6-3 with TRBJ1-5, with TRBD1 matching over 10 bases. The CDR3 extends over 17 amino acids. The junction had 7 bases not matched to a gene; V was cut back by 2 bases and J by 3 bases. Germline lookup yields CDR1 MNHEY and CDR2 SVGEGT. The CDR3 nucleotides are TGTGCCAGCAGTTACACCCCTGGGACAGGGGTCAATCAGCCCCAGCATTTT. Translating it yields CASSYTPGTGVNQPQHF.

The chain employs TRBV2 and TRBJ1-3, with D hard to call. Trimming removed 0 bases from V and 0 bases from J, with 9 bases in between. CDR3 size: 16 residues. Germline V gives CDR1 SNHLY, CDR2 FYNNEI. The CDR3 DNA follows: TGTGCCAGCAGTGAAGCGTCGCGGAGCTCTGGAAACACCATATATTTT. It codes for CASSEASRSSGNTIYF.

The V and J genes are TRBV5-6 and TRBJ2-5, with 8 nucleotides matching TRBD2. Germline V gives CDR1 SGHDT, CDR2 YYEEEE. Germline trimming cut 2 bases from V and 5 bases from J; bases unmatched to any gene: 5. The CDR3 consists of 14 residues. CDR3 sequence: CASSLRTSRETQYF. CDR3 nucleotide sequence: TGTGCCAGCAGCTTAAGGACTAGCCGTGAGACCCAGTACTTC.

This clone appeared a few times. This chain connects TRBV11-2 to TRBJ2-7; TRBD2 matches 12 bases. Losses at the gene ends were 5 bases for V and 5 bases for J; bases not matched to a gene: 7. The CDR3 extends over 15 amino acids. Germline V gives CDR1 SGHAT, CDR2 FQNNGV. For the CDR3, the DNA is TGTGCCAGCAGCGCGGCCTCTAGCGGGAGGGACGAGCAGTACTTC. This translates into CASSAASSGRDEQYF. Combining the CDR3 with reference TRBV11-2 and TRBJ2-7 gives the whole variable domain EAGVAQSPRYKIIEKRQSVAFWCNPISGHATLYWYQQILGQGPKLLIQFQNNGVVDDSQLPKDRFSAERLKGVDSTLKIQPAKLEDSAVYLCASSAASSGRDEQYFGPGTRLTVT.

The chain joins TRBV5-1 to TRBJ1-5; D possibly corresponds to TRBD1 (6 bases). CDR1 and CDR2 from the germline V gene are SGHRS and YFSETQ. This CDR3 contains 15 residues. V shed 4 bases and J shed 4 bases, with 15 bases lying between them. The CDR3 here is CASSPGDKFNQPQHF. In DNA, the CDR3 is TGCGCCAGCAGCCCTGGGGACAAATTTAATCAGCCCCAGCATTTT.

V usage is TRBV6-6 and J usage is TRBJ2-3, with 9 bases identical to TRBD2. From germline, CDR1 is MNHNY and CDR2 SVGAGI (reference sequence). This CDR3 is 17 amino acids long. V lost 5 bases, J lost 2 bases, and 11 bases stayed unmatched. The CDR3 sequence: CASSPRASGVTTDTQYF. The CDR3 coding sequence is TGTGCCAGCAGTCCCCGAGCTAGCGGGGTAACCACAGATACGCAGTATTTT.

A single count supports this clone. The chain recombines TRBV14 with TRBJ1-1; 9 bases match TRBD1. The CDR3 spans 15 residues. V was clipped by 4 bases and J by 3 bases; unmatched bases: 6. From germline, CDR1 is SGHDN and CDR2 FVKESK. The CDR3 sequence is CASSLNTGGHTEAFF. For the CDR3, the DNA is TGTGCCAGCAGCCTAAATACAGGGGGCCACACTGAAGCTTTCTTT.

V and J are TRBV7-6 and TRBJ1-3; 10 bases agree with TRBD1. Germline V CDR1 and CDR2: SGHVS, FNYEAQ. There are 16 residues in the CDR3. The trim removed 5 bases at V and 3 bases at J, leaving 7 bases unmatched. The DNA for the CDR3 is TGTGCCAGCAGCCATTACGGGACAGGGGATGGAAACACCATATATTTT. Its protein is CASSHYGTGDGNTIYF.

The V and J genes are TRBV27 and TRBJ2-3; 9 nucleotides line up with TRBD1. J was trimmed by 6 bases and V by 8 bases; bases with no gene match: 15. CDR3 length: 16 amino acids. Germline CDR1 is MNHEY and CDR2 is SMNVEV (reference sequence). Here the CDR3 DNA reads TGTGCCAGCCGTCCCGGGACAGGGTTTGGCGTGGATACGCAGTATTTT. Its protein product is CASRPGTGFGVDTQYF.

The V call is TRBV28, the J call TRBJ2-3; a possible D gene is TRBD2 (6 bases). This CDR3 spans 16 amino acids. Germline-derived CDR1 and CDR2 are MDHEN and SYDVKM. Trimming took 6 bases from V and 4 from J, leaving 20 bases between them. In nucleotides, the CDR3 is TGTGCCAGCAGCTCATTCAGTTTGTCGGGGGCAGATACGCAGTATTTT. Translation: CASSSFSLSGADTQYF. Using reference TRBV28 and TRBJ2-3 for the parts outside the CDR3, the full variable domain is DVKVTQSSRYLVKRTGEKVFLECVQDMDHENMFWYRQDPGLGLRLIYFSYDVKMKEKGDIPEGYSVSREKKERFSLILESASTNQTSMYLCASSSFSLSGADTQYFGPGTRLTVL.

The gene calls are TRBV5-4 and TRBJ2-1, with 9 bases fitting TRBD1. CDR1 and CDR2 from the germline V gene are SGHNT and YYREEE (reference sequence). The V gene end was trimmed by 3 bases and the J gene end by 7 bases; junction bases not matched to a gene: 14. The CDR3 has 17 amino acids. DNA for the CDR3: TGTGCCAGCAGCTATAGCACCGGGACAGGGTTTGTAAATGAGCAGTTCTTC. It encodes CASSYSTGTGFVNEQFF.

This sequence joins TRBV7-2 and TRBJ2-2, with a tentative D call TRBD1 (5 bases). This CDR3 spans 14 amino acids. The germline gives CDR1 SGHTA, CDR2 FQGNSA. Between the trimmed V and J ends, which lost 2 bases and 5 bases, there was a span of 9 bases. The CDR3 sequence is CASSLQGWTGELFF. DNA of the CDR3: TGTGCCAGCAGCTTACAGGGTTGGACCGGGGAGCTGTTTTTT.

A single count supports this clone. The V gene is TRBV11-2, the J gene TRBJ1-5, with D uncertain. V was pared by 0 bases and J by 7 bases, with 7 bases between. The CDR3 has 13 residues. Germline V gives CDR1 SGHAT, CDR2 FQNNGV. DNA of the CDR3: TGTGCCAGCAGCTTAGATCCAGGACAGCCCCAGCATTTT. This codes for CASSLDPGQPQHF.

The rearrangement joins TRBV2 to TRBJ2-5, with 9 bases that match TRBD2. The CDR3 covers 17 residues. The junction had 17 bases not matched to a gene; V was cut back by 7 bases and J by 5 bases. From germline, CDR1 is SNHLY and CDR2 FYNNEI. Here the CDR3 DNA reads TGTGCCAGCACCAAAACGGGTTGGCGGGAGGGAGAGGAGACCCAGTACTTC. Its translation: CASTKTGWREGEETQYF.

The rearrangement uses TRBV18 and TRBJ2-1, with 13 bases lining up with TRBD2. The CDR3 is 15 amino acids. Germline loops: CDR1 KGHSH, CDR2 LQKENI. The V segment lost 3 bases and the J segment 7 bases; nucleotides outside the gene matches: 3. The CDR3 region is CASSPGTSGKNEQFF. The CDR3 nucleotides are TGTGCCAGCTCACCTGGGACTAGCGGGAAGAATGAGCAGTTCTTC.

This rearrangement joins TRBV15 to TRBJ2-1, with 10 bases that match TRBD1. V dropped 4 bases and J dropped 6; count of bases not matched to a gene: 6. CDR3 length: 15 amino acids. The germline gives CDR1 LNHNV, CDR2 YYDKDF (reference sequence). CDR3 sequence (DNA): TGTGCCACCAGCAAAGGAGGACAGGGGGGCAATGAGCAGTTCTTC. Translated: CATSKGGQGGNEQFF.